Described below is a single TCR beta chain sequence and its context. Its antigen is not identified. This entry is derived from a study of cytomegalovirus exposure and HLA in healthy donors. General observations from the study: Most subjects had HLA-A and HLA-B alleles reportedly predicted accurately by TCR beta sequences. The classifier reportedly diagnosed cytomegalovirus status with high sensitivity and specificity.

Whereas donors were nominally healthy upon sampling, unrecorded immune exposures were probable. V was clipped by 7 bases and J by 8 bases; unmatched bases: 15. The CDR3 contains 17 residues. From germline, CDR1 is SEHNR and CDR2 FQNEAQ (reference sequence). Primers: 60 Vbeta forward and 13 Jbeta reverse. TCRdb's copy holds only in-frame clones and misses some; the assay was immunoSEQ multiplex PCR. The profile shows over 100,000 clones, roughly four fifths of them singletons. The sequenced sample consisted of PBMCs. The genes are TRBV7-9 and TRBJ2-1, with 12 bases lining up with TRBD2. The TCR originated in a male donor in good health and CMV-seronegative. This chain's CDR3 is CASNTGASGRASYEQFF. In DNA, the CDR3 is TGTGCCAGCAACACGGGGGCTAGCGGGAGGGCATCCTATGAGCAGTTCTTC.